This is a list of T cell receptor beta chains from one sample in a study of blood T cell repertoires in COVID-19. Here immunoSEQ multiplex PCR was the method, and the copy in TCRdb shows in-frame clones only, minus some. The top ten hold about 13% of the sample, which has more than 50,000 clones, nearly 90% seen once. The sequenced material came from peripheral blood. Receptor source: a man in his 60s with active COVID-19. Each CDR3 is given without its conserved first and last residue. Clone size is shown for a subset of rows, as once, few, many or a class of expanded clone.

TRBV28	TRBJ2-7	.	ASRDSGPYEQY
TRBV3-1/TRBV3-2	TRBJ1-1	.	ASSPTRVSEAF
TRBV20-1	TRBJ1-3	.	SASNRGSGNTIY
TRBV18	TRBJ1-2	.	ASSPPQGSGGYT
TRBV24-1	TRBJ1-2	once	ATSGGGLQSSGYT
TRBV9	TRBJ2-7	.	ASSLGPGNAYEQY
TRBV19	TRBJ2-2	.	ASLGWRQGADGELF
TRBV5-1	TRBJ2-6	.	ASSLAPPGQGSGANVLT
TRBV18	TRBJ2-2	.	ASSRAVANTGELF
TRBV6-6	TRBJ2-5	.	ASSYGLAGGPQY
TRBV18	TRBJ2-5	.	ASSPGGETQY
TRBV6-1	TRBJ1-1	.	ASTHREMNTEAF
TRBV3-1/TRBV3-2	TRBJ1-3	.	ASSQGTFSLGNTIY
TRBV19	TRBJ1-6	.	ASRSRDSNSPLH
TRBV6-6	TRBJ2-3	.	ASSYGPGRSGTGPSDTQY
TRBV3-1/TRBV3-2	TRBJ2-2	.	ASSPLAAGELF
TRBV6-5	TRBJ2-7	.	ASSYSAGLLYEQY
TRBV11-2	TRBJ2-6	.	ASSLGVTGSGANVLT
TRBV5-4	TRBJ2-7	.	ASGESPYEQY
TRBV14	TRBJ2-5	.	ASSQGGRETQY
TRBV6-5	TRBJ2-7	.	ASISRGRYEQY
TRBV11-2	TRBJ2-1	.	ASSLDGTGGRVGQF
TRBV7-2	TRBJ2-7	.	ASSLNQGPYEQY
TRBV7-9	TRBJ1-6	.	ASSLPVMPLH